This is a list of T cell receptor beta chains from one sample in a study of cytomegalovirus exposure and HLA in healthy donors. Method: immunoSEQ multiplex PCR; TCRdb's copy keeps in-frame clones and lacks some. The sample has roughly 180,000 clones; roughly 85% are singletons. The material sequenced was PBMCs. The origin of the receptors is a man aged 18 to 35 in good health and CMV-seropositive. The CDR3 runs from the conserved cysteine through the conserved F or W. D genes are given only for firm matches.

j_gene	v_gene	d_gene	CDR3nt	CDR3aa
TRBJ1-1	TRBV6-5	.	TGTGCCAGCAGTTACTCGGTTCACTCGAACACTGAAGCTTTCTTT	CASSYSVHSNTEAFF
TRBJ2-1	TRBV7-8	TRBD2	TGTGCCAGCAGCATAAACCTACTAGCGGGGGGGCACAATGAGCAGTTCTTC	CASSINLLAGGHNEQFF
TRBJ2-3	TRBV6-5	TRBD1	TGTGCCAGCAGGGACAGGGGGAAATCAGATACGCAGTATTTT	CASRDRGKSDTQYF
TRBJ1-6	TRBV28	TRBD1	TGTGCCAGCAGTTTTCGTGGACAGGGGGCTGGTTCACCCCTCCACTTT	CASSFRGQGAGSPLHF
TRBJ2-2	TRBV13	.	TGTGCCAGCAGCTTAGGAGGGGCAGGGGGAGGCCCCGGGGAGCTGTTTTTT	CASSLGGAGGGPGELFF
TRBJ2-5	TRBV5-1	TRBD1	TGCGCCAGCAGCTTAGTGACAGGGAGTCAAGAGACCCAGTACTTC	CASSLVTGSQETQYF
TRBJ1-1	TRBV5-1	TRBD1	TGCGCCAGCAGCCCGGGACAGGGAGGCGGTGAAGCTTTCTTT	CASSPGQGGGEAFF
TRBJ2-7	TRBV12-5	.	TGTGCTACAGGGCTTGTAGGTTACGAGCAGTACTTC	CATGLVGYEQYF
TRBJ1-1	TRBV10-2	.	TGCGCCAGCAGTGAGGGGGCCTGGGCTTTCTTT	CASSEGAWAFF
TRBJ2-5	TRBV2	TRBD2	TGTGCCAGCAGTGAACTAGCGGGGGGCAGGGAGACCCAGTACTTC	CASSELAGGRETQYF
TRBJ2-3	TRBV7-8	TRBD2	TGTGCCAGCAGCATGACTAGCGGGGCAACTAGCACAGATACGCAGTATTTT	CASSMTSGATSTDTQYF
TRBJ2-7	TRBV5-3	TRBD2	TGTGCCAGAAGCTTGGGCCTTCAGAGCGGGGAATACGAGCAGTACTTC	CARSLGLQSGEYEQYF
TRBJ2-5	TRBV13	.	TGTGCCAGCAGACTGGGGGGTGGGGAGACCCAGTACTTC	CASRLGGGETQYF